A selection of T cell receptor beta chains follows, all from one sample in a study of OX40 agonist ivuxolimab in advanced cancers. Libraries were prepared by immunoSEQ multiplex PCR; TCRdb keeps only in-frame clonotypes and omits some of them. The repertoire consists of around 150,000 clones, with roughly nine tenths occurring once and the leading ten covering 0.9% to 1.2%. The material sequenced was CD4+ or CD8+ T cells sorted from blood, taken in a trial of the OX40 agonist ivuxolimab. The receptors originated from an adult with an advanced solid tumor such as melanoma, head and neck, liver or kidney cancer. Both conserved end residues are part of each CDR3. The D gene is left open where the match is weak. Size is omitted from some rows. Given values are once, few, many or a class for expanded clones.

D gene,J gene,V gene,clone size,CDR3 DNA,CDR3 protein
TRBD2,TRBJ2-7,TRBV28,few,TGTGCCAGCAGTGCGCCCGGGGGGGTTTTCGAGCAGTACTTC,CASSAPGGVFEQYF
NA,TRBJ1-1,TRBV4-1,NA,TGCGCCAGCAGCCAGGGAGACCGGGGAAGTGAAGCTTTCTTT,CASSQGDRGSEAFF
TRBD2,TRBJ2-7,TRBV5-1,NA,TGCGCCAGCAGCTCGTCTAGCGGGAGGGCCTACGAGCAGTACTTC,CASSSSSGRAYEQYF
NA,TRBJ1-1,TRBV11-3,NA,TGTGCCAGCAGCTTCGGAGGGGCAGCCACTGAAGCTTTCTTT,CASSFGGAATEAFF
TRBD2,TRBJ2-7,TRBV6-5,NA,TGTGCCAGCAGCAATACGGGGGGAAGCTCCTACGAGCAGTACTTC,CASSNTGGSSYEQYF
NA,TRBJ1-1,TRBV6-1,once,TGTGCCAGCACGAGAGGGGACAACACTGAAGCTTTCTTT,CASTRGDNTEAFF
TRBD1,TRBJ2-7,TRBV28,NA,TGTGCCAGCAGAGCGGACAGGGTTCTCTACGAGCAGTACTTC,CASRADRVLYEQYF
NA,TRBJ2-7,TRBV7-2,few,TGTGCCAGCAGCTTAAGTTACGAGCAGTACTTC,CASSLSYEQYF
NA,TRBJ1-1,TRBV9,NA,TGTGCCAGCAGCGTCGGCCCGGGAATTGAAGCTTTCTTT,CASSVGPGIEAFF
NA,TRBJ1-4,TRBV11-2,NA,TGTGCCAGCAGCGGGGGAGCGGGTGAAAAACTGTTTTTT,CASSGGAGEKLFF
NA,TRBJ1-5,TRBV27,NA,TGTGCCAGCAGAGGGACAAGGGGGGGTGTTCAGCCCCAGCATTTT,CASRGTRGGVQPQHF
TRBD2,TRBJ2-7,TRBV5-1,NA,TGCGCCAGCAGCTTGTCGGGTAGCGGGAGCTACGAGCAGTACTTC,CASSLSGSGSYEQYF
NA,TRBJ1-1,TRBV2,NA,TGTGCCAGCAGACGGGGCACTGAAGCTTTCTTT,CASRRGTEAFF
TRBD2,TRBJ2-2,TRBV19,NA,TGTGCCAGTATCCGATCGACTAGCGGGAGTGCCGGGGAGCTGTTTTTT,CASIRSTSGSAGELFF
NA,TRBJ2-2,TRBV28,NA,TGTGCCAGCAGGACCGCGTGGGACACCGGGGAGCTGTTTTTT,CASRTAWDTGELFF
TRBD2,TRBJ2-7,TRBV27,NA,TGTGCCAGCAGTTCATGGGGGCTAGCGGGAGGGCTCGAGCAGTACTTC,CASSSWGLAGGLEQYF
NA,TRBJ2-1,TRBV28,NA,TGTGCCAGCAGTTTAGTCAGCGGCCAGGAGCAGTTCTTC,CASSLVSGQEQFF
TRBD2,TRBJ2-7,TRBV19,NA,TGTGCCAGTAGTACTGGACTAGCGTCTTACGAGCAGTACTTC,CASSTGLASYEQYF
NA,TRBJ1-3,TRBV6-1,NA,TGTGCCAGCAGTGACAATGCGGCAGGTGACTCTGGAAACACCATATATTTT,CASSDNAAGDSGNTIYF
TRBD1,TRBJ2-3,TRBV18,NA,TGTGCCAGCTCGCCGGACAGGGAGTTCACAGATACGCAGTATTTT,CASSPDREFTDTQYF
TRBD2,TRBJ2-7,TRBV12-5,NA,TGTGCTAGTGGTACCGGACTAGCGGGATCGAGCAAGCAGTACTTC,CASGTGLAGSSKQYF
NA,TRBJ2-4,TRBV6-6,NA,TGTGCCAGCAGTTACCCCCGCCCGGTCGGTGACATTCAGTACTTC,CASSYPRPVGDIQYF
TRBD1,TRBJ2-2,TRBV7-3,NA,TGTGCCAGCAGATTGACAGGGGCCGGGGAGCTGTTTTTT,CASRLTGAGELFF
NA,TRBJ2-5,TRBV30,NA,TGTGCCTCGGGGGAGGAGACCCAGTACTTC,CASGEETQYF
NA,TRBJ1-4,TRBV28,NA,TGTGCCAGCAGTTTCGGGGGGGTCGGGGAAAAACTGTTTTTT,CASSFGGVGEKLFF
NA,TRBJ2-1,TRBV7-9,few,TGTGCCAGCAGCTCATGGACTTCGTACAATGAGCAGTTCTTC,CASSSWTSYNEQFF
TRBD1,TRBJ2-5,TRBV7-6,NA,TGTGCCAGCAGCCCGCCTGGAAGCAGGGGGCCTGAGACCCAGTACTTC,CASSPPGSRGPETQYF
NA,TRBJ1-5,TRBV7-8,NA,TGTGCCAGCAGCTTAGTAGCGTTCGGAAATCAGCCCCAGCATTTT,CASSLVAFGNQPQHF